Below, 21 T cell receptor beta chains from the same sample are listed, as sequenced in a study of regulatory T cells in long-lasting Graves disease. According to the study, TCR beta libraries were built with iRepertoire HTBI primers and CDR3-region Arm-PCR. MiXCR, applied by TCRdb to the multiplex PCR reads, yields one record per CDR3 protein. The data contain about 440,000 distinct CDR3 sequences, about 16% of them singletons. Time point: newly diagnosed GD, antithyroid drugs for less than 3 months. The TCR library was made from RNA that had been extracted from PBMCs in TRIzol. These data also formed part of another study, on T cells in Graves' hyperthyroidism and ophthalmopathy.

The specimen comprised peripheral blood mononuclear cells (PBMCs), sampled at new diagnosis, from a patient treated with antithyroid drugs. The receptors shown here come from a woman aged 30 to 39 with Graves disease.

The sample holds one count of this clonotype. The genes are TRBV10-2 and TRBJ2-7, with 7 positions matching TRBD2. Trimming cost V 0 bases and J 4 bases; bases outside gene matches: 6. This CDR3 is 15 amino acids long. Germline CDR1 reads WSHSY; CDR2 reads SAAADI. In DNA form, the CDR3 reads TGCGCCAGCAGTGAGTCGGGGGGGAGTGAGTACGAGCAGTACTTC. Residues: CASSESGGSEYEQYF.

This clonotype was detected only a few times. The chain is built from TRBV12-3 or TRBV12-4 and TRBJ1-2; D is possibly TRBD1 (5 bases). The CDR3 is 15 amino acids. Trimming took 5 bases from V and 4 from J, leaving 17 bases between them. This chain's CDR3 is CASSATPGAGYGYTF. The CDR3 DNA is TGTGCCAGCAGTGCGACACCTGGGGCAGGCTATGGCTACACCTTC.

This clonotype occurred many times. J is TRBJ1-2 and V is TRBV28, with D possibly matching TRBD1 (5 bases). V was trimmed by 7 bases and J by 6 bases, leaving 27 bases between them. The germline CDR1 and CDR2 sequences are MDHEN and SYDVKM. The CDR3 covers 17 residues. CDR3 sequence (DNA): TGTGCCAGCACCCTACTAGGCAGGGTGGGGGATACTAATGGCTACACCTTC. Translated, it gives CASTLLGRVGDTNGYTF.

Ten or more counts support this clonotype. The V call is TRBV12-3 or TRBV12-4, the J call TRBJ2-2; 8 nucleotides align to TRBD2. V dropped 4 bases and J dropped 7; count of bases not matched to a gene: 8. This CDR3 region has 15 residues. This chain's CDR3 is CASSSPGGPGGELFF. The CDR3 nucleotides are TGTGCCAGCAGTTCCCCGGGAGGGCCGGGCGGGGAGCTGTTTTTT.

This chain connects TRBV3-1 to TRBJ2-7; 9 nucleotides align to TRBD1. There are 17 residues in the CDR3. Unmatched junction bases numbered 8, after V lost 0 bases and J lost 2 bases. CDR1 and CDR2 from the germline V gene are LGHDT and YNNKEL (reference sequence). The CDR3 sequence is CASSQERGGQGPYEQYF. The CDR3 bases are TGTGCCAGCAGCCAAGAAAGGGGAGGACAGGGGCCCTACGAGCAGTACTTC.

The J gene is TRBJ2-2, the V gene TRBV4-1, with D possibly TRBD2 on 6 matching bases. The CDR3 is made up of 16 amino acids. Trimming stripped 2 bases from V and 5 bases from J, with 15 bases between. Germline CDR1 MGHRA, CDR2 YSYEKL. CDR3 DNA sequence: TGCGCCAGCAGCCAAATCGCAGCAGCGGGTACCGGGGAGCTGTTTTTT. Translating gives CASSQIAAAGTGELFF.

This clonotype was seen many times. The chain carries TRBV7-3 and TRBJ2-3; D gene unclear. The CDR3 spans 13 residues. Germline values: CDR1 SGHTA, CDR2 FQGTGA. The V and J ends lost 5 bases and 4 bases respectively, with 10 bases between them. The CDR3 here is CASSRQVADTQYF. CDR3 DNA: TGTGCCAGCAGCCGTCAGGTGGCAGATACGCAGTATTTT. The whole variable domain, remainder taken from reference TRBV7-3 and TRBJ2-3, is GAGVSQTPSNKVTEKGKYVELRCDPISGHTALYWYRQSLGQGPEFLIYFQGTGAADDSGLPNDRFFAVRPEGSVSTLKIQRTERGDSAVYLCASSRQVADTQYFGPGTRLTVL.

The chain uses TRBV5-5 and TRBJ1-3; no clear D gene. The CDR3 length is 17 residues. V gave up 1 base and J gave up 3 bases, with 17 bases separating them. Germline CDR1 SGHKS, CDR2 YYEKEE (reference sequence). Written as DNA, the CDR3 is TGTGCCAGCAGCTTGCAAGTCGCGGCAGTAAGTGGAAACACCATATATTTT. It encodes CASSLQVAAVSGNTIYF.

This chain links TRBV7-2 with TRBJ2-3; D is uncertain. V lost 5 bases to trimming and J lost 10 bases, with 19 bases between them. The CDR3 loop spans 14 amino acids. CDR1 and CDR2 from the germline V gene are SGHTA and FQGNSA. The CDR3 loop is CASSPDRHLGSQYF. DNA for the CDR3: TGTGCCAGCAGCCCAGATCGACACCTAGGATCGCAGTATTTT.

This clonotype was detected many times. In DNA, the CDR3 is TGTGCCAGCAGTTTAGGTCCGGCGGGAGAGAAGACCCAGTACTTC. As protein: CASSLGPAGEKTQYF. The chain carries TRBV12-3 or TRBV12-4 and TRBJ2-5; TRBD2 matches 7 bases. The ends lost 1 base at V and 6 bases at J; junction bases unmatched: 8. The CDR3 runs to 15 residues.

Ten or more counts support this clonotype. The germline gene is not matched at one end of the junction; a read error may be the cause. The chain carries TRBV5-1 and TRBJ1-2; the D gene is possibly TRBD1 (5 bases). This CDR3 comprises 14 residues. Germline V lookup: CDR1 SGHRS, CDR2 YFSETQ. The CDR3 nucleotides are TGTGCCAGCAGCTTAGGGACGGCTAACTATGGCTACACCTTC. Residues: CASSLGTANYGYTF.

The sample holds many counts of this clonotype. The chain employs TRBV4-2 and TRBJ2-5; weak D call: TRBD1 (5 bases). This CDR3 spans 14 amino acids. Looked up from germline, CDR1 is LGHNA and CDR2 is YNFKEQ. The V gene lost 1 base and the J gene lost 2 bases, with 8 bases spanning the gap. Here the CDR3 reads CASSQGTTQETQYF. For the CDR3, the DNA is TGTGCCAGCAGCCAAGGGACAACTCAAGAGACCCAGTACTTC.

In its sample, this clonotype was seen many times. The CDR3 sequence: CASSLVGQGTSGANVLTF. In DNA, the CDR3 is TGCGCCAGCAGCTTGGTGGGACAGGGGACCTCTGGGGCCAACGTCCTGACTTTC. V gene TRBV5-1 combines with J gene TRBJ2-6; 10 bases match TRBD1. The J segment lost 0 bases and the V segment lost 0 bases, leaving 3 bases of the junction unmatched. Germline CDR1 is SGHRS and CDR2 is YFSETQ. This CDR3 comprises 18 residues.

This clonotype was observed many times. The CDR3 sequence: CASSPLGLARGTGELFF. For the CDR3, the DNA is TGTGCCAGCAGTCCCCTCGGACTAGCCCGGGGAACCGGGGAGCTGTTTTTT. V gene TRBV27 combines with J gene TRBJ2-2; 8 positions match TRBD2. CDR3 length: 17 amino acids. V shed 5 bases, J shed 5 bases, and the junction held 13 bases outside the gene matches. Germline CDR1 MNHEY, CDR2 SMNVEV (reference sequence).

This clonotype was counted many times. The chain is built from TRBV3-1 and TRBJ2-7; no clear D gene. The CDR3 has 15 residues. The V end was cut by 1 base, the J end by 2 bases, with 12 bases between. CDR1 and CDR2 from the germline V gene are LGHDT and YNNKEL (reference sequence). This CDR3 reads CASSQVRAPPYEQYF. CDR3 coding DNA: TGTGCCAGCAGCCAAGTACGGGCGCCCCCCTACGAGCAGTACTTC.

The J gene is TRBJ2-7, the V gene TRBV4-2; 12 bases match TRBD1. J gave up 5 bases and V 1 base, and 3 bases lay outside the gene matches. Germline lookup yields CDR1 LGHNA and CDR2 YNFKEQ. The CDR3 is 15 amino acids. CDR3 region: CASSQGGTGGHEQYF. The CDR3 nucleotides are TGTGCCAGCAGCCAAGGAGGGACAGGGGGCCACGAGCAGTACTTC.

This clonotype was counted ten times or more. The chain links TRBV12-3 or TRBV12-4 to TRBJ1-5; 7 bases agree with TRBD1. The CDR3 is 15 residues long. Unmatched junction bases numbered 4, after V lost 5 bases and J lost 0 bases. In nucleotides, the CDR3 is TGTGCCAGCAGTCCGGGGACAGATAGCAATCAGCCCCAGCATTTT. It specifies CASSPGTDSNQPQHF.

This clonotype has a count of ten or more. The genes are TRBV6-1 and TRBJ2-7, with D possibly TRBD2 on 7 matching bases. Trimming shortened V by 5 bases and J by 2 bases, and 16 bases separated the two germline ends. The CDR3 runs 15 residues. Germline loops: CDR1 MNHNS, CDR2 SASEGT. CDR3 sequence: CASSPPGEGAYEQYF. CDR3 DNA sequence: TGTGCCAGCAGTCCCCCGGGGGAGGGGGCCTACGAGCAGTACTTC.

This clonotype was detected a few times. The chain links TRBV12-3 or TRBV12-4 to TRBJ2-7; D possibly corresponds to TRBD2 (5 bases). V lost 3 bases and J 4 bases, leaving 13 bases between the germline ends. The CDR3 is made up of 14 amino acids. CDR3 DNA: TGTGCCAGCAGTTTCGAGGGCAGGTGGTACGAGCAGTACTTC. It specifies CASSFEGRWYEQYF.

Ten or more counts support this clonotype. The chain carries TRBV29-1 and TRBJ1-2; D gene uncertain. The ends were cut back, 5 bases at V and 8 bases at J, with 15 bases in the middle. The CDR3 sequence is 12 residues long. CDR1 is SQVTM and CDR2 is ANQGSEA in the germline V gene. This chain's CDR3 is CSVNDGLLGYTF. CDR3 DNA: TGCAGCGTTAACGACGGTCTCTTAGGCTACACCTTC.

Remarks on this clonotype: This sequence may be a read error, since a much larger clone differs from it by one base. The chain uses TRBV7-9 and TRBJ2-1; D is perhaps TRBD1 or TRBD2 (7 bases each). The V and J ends lost 5 bases and 10 bases respectively, with 18 bases between them. There are 14 residues in the CDR3. CDR1 SEHNR and CDR2 FQNEAQ come from the germline V gene (reference sequence). CDR3 in DNA: TGTGCCAGCAGCCCCACTAGCAGGGGGGGAGAGCAGTTCTTC. Translating gives CASSPTSRGGEQFF.